A single T cell receptor (beta chain) is shown here with its context. Its antigen is currently not known. The input lacks base qualities; no much larger clone sits a single base away. This sample is part of a study of technical replicates of blood from four donors (TCRdb year 2017). Library construction relied on the immunoSEQ multiplex PCR assay. TCRdb mirrors the immuneACCESS table, restricted to in-frame sequences. Some clones are absent from its copies; in checked studies, under half trace to an unresolved V gene, and the reason for the others is unknown. This sample holds about 88,000 clones; roughly 92% were observed only once. The ten largest make up over 0.2% of the sample. V loses 0 bases at its end and J loses 5 bases; junction bases beyond the gene matches: 6. Measured from the cysteine to the phenylalanine, the CDR3 is 16 residues long. Only CDR3 DNA remains: 48 bases, in frame from the first base. Looking up the germline V gene yields CDR1 MGHRA and CDR2 YSYEKL.

The rearranged chain carries TRBV4-1 and TRBJ2-3, with 9 central nucleotides matching TRBD2. The sequenced material came from T cells isolated from PBMCs. The source of this sequence is a human donor in good health. The DNA reads as follows: TGCGCCAGCAGCCAAGATCGCGGGGGGGCGGGAGATACGCAGTATTTT. This translates into CASSQDRGGAGDTQYF.